The clone carrying this T cell receptor (beta chain) has at least ten counts. Antigen: not known. This sample is drawn from a study of molecular identifiers for immune sequencing clone quantification. Study in general: Within a replicate experiment, RNA obtained from either 20,000 or 100,000 naive CD8 cells was divided into five aliquots, and four of those aliquots were then sequenced.

Generation of bulk TCR libraries relied on previously described methods and listed TCR primers. A single record per CDR3 protein comes from TCRdb applying MiXCR to the PCR reads. The table has around 470,000 distinct CDR3 sequences, 20% to 25% seen once. Broader study findings: Barcode collisions between identical TCR molecules could shrink estimates of highly expanded clone sizes. Clones of above 20 RNA copies carried over 98% of effector molecules; in naive cells they carried under 1%.

V lost 6 bases to trimming and J lost 3 bases; unmatched junction nucleotides: 16. The CDR3 sequence is 18 residues long. Germline V gives CDR1 MNHEY, CDR2 SVGEGT. The sequence was collected from a human donor in good health. Some libraries in this study had Jurkat cell RNA spiked in. The specimen was naive CD8+ T cells from blood, with Jurkat cell RNA spiked in. Sample subset: FACS-sorted CD8+CD4-CCR7+CD45RA+ naive T cells. This chain connects TRBV6-2 or TRBV6-3 to TRBJ1-5; 8 nucleotides align to TRBD1. The CDR3 DNA reads as TGTGCCAGCAGCCCGCCCGACTTAGGACAGGGCCACAATCAGCCCCAGCATTTT. It translates to CASSPPDLGQGHNQPQHF.